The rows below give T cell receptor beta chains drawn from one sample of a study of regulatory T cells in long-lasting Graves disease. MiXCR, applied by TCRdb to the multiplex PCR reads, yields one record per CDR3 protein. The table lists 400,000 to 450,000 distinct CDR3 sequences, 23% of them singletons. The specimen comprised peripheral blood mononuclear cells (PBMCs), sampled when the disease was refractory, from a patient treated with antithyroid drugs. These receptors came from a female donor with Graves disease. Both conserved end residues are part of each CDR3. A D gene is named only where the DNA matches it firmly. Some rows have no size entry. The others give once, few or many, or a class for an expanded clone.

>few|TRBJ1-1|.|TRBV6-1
CASIPGTQGDTEAFF
TGTGCCAGCATCCCCGGGACCCAAGGGGACACTGAAGCTTTCTTT
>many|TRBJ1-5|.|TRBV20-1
CSASRVNQPQHF
TGCAGTGCTAGCAGGGTCAATCAGCCCCAGCATTTT
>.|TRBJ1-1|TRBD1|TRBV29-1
CSVRGRTEAFF
TGCAGCGTTAGGGGGCGAACTGAAGCTTTCTTT
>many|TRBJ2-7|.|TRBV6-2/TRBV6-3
CASSFHSGGYEQYF
TGTGCCAGCAGTTTTCATAGCGGAGGCTACGAGCAGTACTTC
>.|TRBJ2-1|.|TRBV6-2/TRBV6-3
CASSYSRVNNEQFF
TGTGCCAGCAGTTACTCGAGAGTGAACAATGAGCAGTTCTTC
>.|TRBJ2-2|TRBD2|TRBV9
CASSVDGTSGSRELFF
TGTGCCAGCAGCGTAGACGGGACTAGCGGGAGCCGGGAGCTGTTTTTT
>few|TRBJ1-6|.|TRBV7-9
CASSLAVGSGFSYNSPLHF
TGTGCCAGCAGCTTAGCCGTCGGGTCAGGGTTCTCCTATAATTCACCCCTCCACTTT
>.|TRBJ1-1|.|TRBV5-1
CASSLDIPGSTEAFF
TGCGCCAGCAGCTTGGATATTCCCGGGAGCACTGAAGCTTTCTTT
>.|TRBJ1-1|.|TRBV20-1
CSAVYRARNTEAFF
TGCAGTGCCGTATATAGGGCGAGGAACACTGAAGCTTTCTTT
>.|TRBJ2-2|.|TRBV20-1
CSAVRDGGTGELFF
TGCAGTGCAGTGAGGGACGGGGGCACCGGGGAGCTGTTTTTT
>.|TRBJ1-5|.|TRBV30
CAWASDSNQPQHF
TGTGCCTGGGCCTCGGATAGCAATCAGCCCCAGCATTTT
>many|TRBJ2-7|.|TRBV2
CATSIGPRRPYEQYF
TGTGCCACCTCTATAGGGCCCCGACGCCCCTACGAGCAGTACTTC
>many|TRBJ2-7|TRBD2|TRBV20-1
CSAESGSKSEQYF
TGCAGTGCGGAAAGCGGGAGTAAAAGCGAGCAGTACTTC
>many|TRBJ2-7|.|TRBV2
CASWLPDGDYHEQYF
TGTGCCAGCTGGCTGCCGGACGGGGATTACCACGAGCAGTACTTC
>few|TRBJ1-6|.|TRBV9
CASSVERVNSPLHF
TGTGCCAGCAGCGTAGAGAGAGTTAATTCACCCCTCCACTTT
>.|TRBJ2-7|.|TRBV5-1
CASSLAGVSVYEQYF
TGCGCCAGCAGCTTGGCCGGTGTTTCAGTCTACGAGCAGTACTTC
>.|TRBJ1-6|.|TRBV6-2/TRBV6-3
CASSYGGRAYSPLHF
TGTGCCAGCAGTTACGGGGGGAGAGCTTATTCACCCCTCCACTTT
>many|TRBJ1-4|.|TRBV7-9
CASSFDAGANEKLFF
TGTGCCAGCAGCTTCGATGCGGGAGCTAATGAAAAACTGTTTTTT
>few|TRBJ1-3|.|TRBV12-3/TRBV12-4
CASSLLVSGNTIYF
TGTGCCAGCAGCCTTCTAGTCTCTGGAAACACCATATATTTT
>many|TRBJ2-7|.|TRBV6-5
CASSYSGISSYEQYF
TGTGCCAGCAGTTACTCCGGGATAAGCTCCTACGAGCAGTACTTC
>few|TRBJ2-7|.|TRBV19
CASRLKGALSYEQYF
TGTGCCAGTAGGCTAAAGGGAGCGCTCTCCTACGAGCAGTACTTC
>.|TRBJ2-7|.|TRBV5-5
CASSENPWVEQYF
TGTGCCAGCAGCGAAAACCCGTGGGTCGAGCAGTACTTC
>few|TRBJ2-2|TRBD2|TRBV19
CASSAQSGTNTGELFF
TGTGCCAGTAGTGCCCAAAGCGGGACTAACACCGGGGAGCTGTTTTTT
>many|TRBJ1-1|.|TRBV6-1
CASRRDLKDTEAFF
TGTGCCAGCAGGCGGGACCTAAAGGACACTGAAGCTTTCTTT
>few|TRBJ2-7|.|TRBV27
CASRPAPRDLAIQYF
TGTGCCAGCAGACCGGCCCCACGGGACCTCGCGATACAGTACTTC
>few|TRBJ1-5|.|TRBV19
CASSPVEGRNQPQHF
TGTGCCAGTAGCCCTGTTGAGGGGAGGAATCAGCCCCAGCATTTT
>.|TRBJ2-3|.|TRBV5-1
CASSLAFGSTDTQYF
TGCGCCAGCAGCTTGGCCTTCGGCAGCACAGATACGCAGTATTTT
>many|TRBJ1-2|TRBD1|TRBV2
CASIKRGQDSYGYTF
TGTGCCAGCATCAAAAGGGGACAGGACTCCTATGGCTACACCTTC
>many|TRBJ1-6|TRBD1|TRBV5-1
CASSLLDRGSPLHF
TGCGCCAGCAGCTTGTTGGACAGGGGTTCACCCCTCCACTTT
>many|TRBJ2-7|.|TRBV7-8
CASSLRPVGRNYEQYF
TGTGCCAGCAGCTTACGTCCGGTGGGACGGAACTACGAGCAGTACTTC
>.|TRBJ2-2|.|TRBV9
CASSPNRAQGTGELFF
TGTGCCAGCAGCCCGAACAGGGCCCAAGGCACCGGGGAGCTGTTTTTT
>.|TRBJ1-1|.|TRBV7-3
CASSLTPGVGEAFF
TGTGCCAGCAGCTTAACACCGGGCGTTGGTGAAGCTTTCTTT
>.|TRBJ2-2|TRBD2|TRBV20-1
CSARTSLMVGELFF
TGCAGTGCTCGGACTAGCCTCATGGTCGGGGAGCTGTTTTTT
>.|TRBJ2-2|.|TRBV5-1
CASSLATGANTGELFF
TGCGCCAGCAGCTTGGCCACGGGGGCGAACACCGGGGAGCTGTTTTTT
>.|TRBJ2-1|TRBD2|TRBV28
CASSSPGTSRNEQFF
TGTGCCAGCAGTTCTCCCGGGACTAGCCGCAATGAGCAGTTCTTC
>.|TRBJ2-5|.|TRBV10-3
CATLLGRGGETQYF
TGTGCCACCCTCTTAGGACGGGGCGGAGAGACCCAGTACTTC
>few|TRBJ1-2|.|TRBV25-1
CASSPTVSNYGYTF
TGTGCCAGCAGTCCGACAGTCTCTAACTATGGCTACACCTTC
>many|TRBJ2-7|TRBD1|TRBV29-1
CSVPTTGGEQYF
TGCAGCGTTCCTACAACAGGGGGCGAGCAGTACTTC
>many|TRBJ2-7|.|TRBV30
CAWIQPRVASYEQYF
TGTGCCTGGATACAACCACGCGTAGCCTCCTACGAGCAGTACTTC
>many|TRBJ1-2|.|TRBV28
CASSLSARSGASFGNGYTF
TGTGCCAGCAGTTTATCTGCCCGTTCGGGGGCCTCTTTTGGGAATGGCTACACCTTC
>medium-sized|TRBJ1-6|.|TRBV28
CASLGVTYNSPLHF
TGTGCCAGTCTCGGGGTAACCTATAATTCACCCCTCCACTTT
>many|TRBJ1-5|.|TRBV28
CASSPQQANQPQHF
TGTGCCAGCAGTCCCCAACAGGCCAATCAGCCCCAGCATTTT
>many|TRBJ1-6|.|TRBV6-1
CASRWTSASAPLHF
TGTGCCAGCAGGTGGACTTCGGCGTCGGCACCCCTCCACTTT
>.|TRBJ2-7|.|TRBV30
CAWSVAQLYEQYF
TGTGCCTGGAGTGTGGCCCAACTTTACGAGCAGTACTTC
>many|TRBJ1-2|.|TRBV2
CASSLDTSYGYTF
TGTGCCAGCAGTTTGGACACATCCTATGGCTACACCTTC
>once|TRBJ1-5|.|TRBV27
CASSSQWTYNQPQHF
TGTGCCAGCAGTTCTCAATGGACTTACAATCAGCCCCAGCATTTT
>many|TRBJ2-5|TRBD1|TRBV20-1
CSAREGTGEETQYF
TGCAGTGCTAGAGAAGGGACAGGGGAAGAGACCCAGTACTTC
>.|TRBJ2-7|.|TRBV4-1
CASSHEPGPGHEQYF
TGCGCCAGCAGCCATGAACCGGGACCGGGGCACGAGCAGTACTTC